These T cell receptor beta chains were read from a single sample in a study of T cell responses to AZD1222 COVID-19 vaccine. Generated by immunoSEQ multiplex PCR, the TCRdb table keeps only in-frame clones and is missing some. Seen here are 150,000 to 200,000 clones, 75% to 90% observed once, and the top ten hold 2.6%. This sample comprised peripheral blood, obtained on day 0 of AZD1222 vaccination. The receptors were sampled from an adult in good health. Each CDR3 is given with its conserved first and last residue. Fields, in order: CDR3 protein, CDR3 DNA, clone size, J gene, V gene, D gene. D genes are given only for firm matches. Not all rows give a size; the values are once, few, many and, for expanded clones, a class.

cdr3_aa: CASSFPGEGPLHF
cdr3_nt: TGTGCCAGCAGCTTCCCAGGGGAAGGACCCCTCCACTTT
clone_size: few
j_call: TRBJ1-6
v_call: TRBV7-9
d_call: NA

cdr3_aa: CASSQEEGNQPQHF
cdr3_nt: TGCGCCAGCAGCCAAGAAGAGGGCAATCAGCCCCAGCATTTT
clone_size: NA
j_call: TRBJ1-5
v_call: TRBV4-1
d_call: NA

cdr3_aa: CASSTDSYEQYF
cdr3_nt: TGTGCCAGCAGTACGGACAGCTACGAGCAGTACTTC
clone_size: NA
j_call: TRBJ2-7
v_call: TRBV12-3/TRBV12-4
d_call: NA

cdr3_aa: CASSGTSGRRDTGELFF
cdr3_nt: TGTGCCAGCAGCGGGACTAGCGGGAGACGGGACACCGGGGAGCTGTTTTTT
clone_size: NA
j_call: TRBJ2-2
v_call: TRBV11-3
d_call: TRBD2

cdr3_aa: CASSPGRRNTEAFF
cdr3_nt: TGTGCCAGCAGTCCCGGACGGAGGAACACTGAAGCTTTCTTT
clone_size: NA
j_call: TRBJ1-1
v_call: TRBV6-5
d_call: NA

cdr3_aa: CASSQVKDRGRTDTQYF
cdr3_nt: TGTGCCAGCAGCCAGGTAAAGGACAGGGGGCGAACAGATACGCAGTATTTT
clone_size: few
j_call: TRBJ2-3
v_call: TRBV3-1/TRBV3-2
d_call: TRBD1

cdr3_aa: CSARREGWAFF
cdr3_nt: TGCAGTGCTAGGAGGGAGGGTTGGGCTTTCTTT
clone_size: once
j_call: TRBJ1-1
v_call: TRBV20-1
d_call: NA

cdr3_aa: CASSEVGTTYNEQFF
cdr3_nt: TGCGCCAGCAGCGAGGTTGGGACAACCTACAATGAGCAGTTCTTC
clone_size: NA
j_call: TRBJ2-1
v_call: TRBV5-1
d_call: NA

cdr3_aa: CASSIGGTATYEQYF
cdr3_nt: TGTGCCAGTAGTATAGGTGGGACAGCAACCTACGAGCAGTACTTC
clone_size: NA
j_call: TRBJ2-7
v_call: TRBV19
d_call: TRBD1

cdr3_aa: CASSAGLAGEVGETQYF
cdr3_nt: TGTGCCAGCAGTGCAGGACTAGCGGGAGAGGTTGGAGAGACCCAGTACTTC
clone_size: NA
j_call: TRBJ2-5
v_call: TRBV9
d_call: TRBD2

cdr3_aa: CASRESNQPQHF
cdr3_nt: TGTGCCAGCCGGGAAAGCAATCAGCCCCAGCATTTT
clone_size: NA
j_call: TRBJ1-5
v_call: TRBV28
d_call: NA

cdr3_aa: CASSPPTLKGREQFF
cdr3_nt: TGTGCCAGCAGTCCTCCAACTTTGAAAGGGAGGGAGCAGTTCTTC
clone_size: NA
j_call: TRBJ2-1
v_call: TRBV28
d_call: NA

cdr3_aa: CASSPDRVEAFF
cdr3_nt: TGTGCCAGCAGCCCCGACAGGGTTGAAGCTTTCTTT
clone_size: NA
j_call: TRBJ1-1
v_call: TRBV11-2
d_call: TRBD1

cdr3_aa: CASSRTGYEYEQYF
cdr3_nt: TGTGCCAGCAGCAGGACAGGATACGAGTACGAGCAGTACTTC
clone_size: NA
j_call: TRBJ2-7
v_call: TRBV6-6
d_call: TRBD1

cdr3_aa: CASSFNGEEETQYF
cdr3_nt: TGTGCCAGCAGCTTTAACGGGGAAGAAGAGACCCAGTACTTC
clone_size: NA
j_call: TRBJ2-5
v_call: TRBV7-3
d_call: NA

cdr3_aa: CASSLAGDNEQFF
cdr3_nt: TGCGCCAGCAGCTTGGCGGGGGACAATGAGCAGTTCTTC
clone_size: NA
j_call: TRBJ2-1
v_call: TRBV5-1
d_call: NA

cdr3_aa: CASRGVVATGELFF
cdr3_nt: TGTGCCAGCAGGGGGGTCGTGGCAACCGGGGAGCTGTTTTTT
clone_size: NA
j_call: TRBJ2-2
v_call: TRBV2
d_call: NA

cdr3_aa: CASSAGLAGGQGEQFF
cdr3_nt: TGTGCCAGCAGTGCTGGGTTAGCGGGAGGGCAAGGCGAGCAGTTCTTC
clone_size: once
j_call: TRBJ2-1
v_call: TRBV2
d_call: TRBD2

cdr3_aa: CASSLLRGSENEQFF
cdr3_nt: TGTGCCAGCAGCTTACTCAGGGGGTCGGAGAATGAGCAGTTCTTC
clone_size: NA
j_call: TRBJ2-1
v_call: TRBV7-9
d_call: TRBD1

cdr3_aa: CASSFVGGRSTEAFF
cdr3_nt: TGTGCCAGCAGCTTTGTGGGGGGCCGGAGCACTGAAGCTTTCTTT
clone_size: NA
j_call: TRBJ1-1
v_call: TRBV5-4
d_call: NA

cdr3_aa: CAIMGGQGRTEAFF
cdr3_nt: TGTGCCATCATGGGAGGACAGGGACGGACTGAAGCTTTCTTT
clone_size: NA
j_call: TRBJ1-1
v_call: TRBV10-3
d_call: TRBD1

cdr3_aa: CASSLGDSPSPQHF
cdr3_nt: TGCGCCAGCAGCTTGGGGGACAGTCCGTCGCCCCAGCATTTT
clone_size: NA
j_call: TRBJ1-5
v_call: TRBV5-1
d_call: TRBD1

cdr3_aa: CASSSPGRLNTEAFF
cdr3_nt: TGTGCCAGCAGTTCTCCGGGACGGCTCAACACTGAAGCTTTCTTT
clone_size: NA
j_call: TRBJ1-1
v_call: TRBV6-5
d_call: NA

cdr3_aa: CASTTGYQPQHF
cdr3_nt: TGTGCCAGCACCACAGGGTATCAGCCCCAGCATTTT
clone_size: NA
j_call: TRBJ1-5
v_call: TRBV12-3/TRBV12-4
d_call: NA